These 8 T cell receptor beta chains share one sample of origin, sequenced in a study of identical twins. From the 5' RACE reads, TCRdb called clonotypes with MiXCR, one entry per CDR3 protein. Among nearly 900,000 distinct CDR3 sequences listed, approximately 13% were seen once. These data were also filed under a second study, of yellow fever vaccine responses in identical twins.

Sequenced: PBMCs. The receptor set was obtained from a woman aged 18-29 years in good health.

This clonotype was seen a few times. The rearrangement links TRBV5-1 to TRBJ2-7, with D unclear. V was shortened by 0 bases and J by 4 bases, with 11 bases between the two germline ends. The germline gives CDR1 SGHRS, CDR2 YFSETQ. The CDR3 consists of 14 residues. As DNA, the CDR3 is TGCGCCAGCAGCTTGGATGGGCAACGATACGAGCAGTACGTC. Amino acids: CASSLDGQRYEQYV.

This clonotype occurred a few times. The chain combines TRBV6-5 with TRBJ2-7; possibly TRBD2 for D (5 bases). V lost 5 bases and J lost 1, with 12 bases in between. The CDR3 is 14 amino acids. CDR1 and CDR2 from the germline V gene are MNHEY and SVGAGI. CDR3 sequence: CASSTETSSYEQYF. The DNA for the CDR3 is TGTGCCAGCAGTACCGAAACTAGTTCCTACGAGCAGTACTTC.

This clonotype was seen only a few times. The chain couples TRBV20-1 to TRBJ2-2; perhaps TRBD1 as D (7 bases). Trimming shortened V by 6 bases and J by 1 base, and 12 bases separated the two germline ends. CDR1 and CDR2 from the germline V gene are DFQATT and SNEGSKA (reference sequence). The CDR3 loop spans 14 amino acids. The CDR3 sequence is CSAHQGGNTGELFF. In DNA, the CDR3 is TGCAGTGCCCACCAGGGGGGGAACACCGGGGAGCTGTTTTTT.

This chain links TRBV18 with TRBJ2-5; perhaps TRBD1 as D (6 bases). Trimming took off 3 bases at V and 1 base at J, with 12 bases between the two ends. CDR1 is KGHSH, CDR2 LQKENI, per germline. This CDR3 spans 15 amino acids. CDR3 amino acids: CASSPTKGVQETQYF. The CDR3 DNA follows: TGTGCCAGCTCACCCACCAAGGGGGTCCAAGAGACCCAGTACTTC.

The DNA for the CDR3 is TGTGCCAGCAGCCATTCGACAGGGAGATCTGGAAACACCATATATTTT. Protein product: CASSHSTGRSGNTIYF. This chain connects TRBV3-1 to TRBJ1-3; 7 nucleotides align to TRBD1. This CDR3 region has 16 residues. CDR1 and CDR2 (germline): LGHDT, YNNKEL (reference sequence). Trimming took 3 bases from V and 1 from J; bases not matched to a gene: 6. Full variable domain (rest looked up from reference TRBV3-1 and TRBJ1-3): DTAVSQTPKYLVTQMGNDKSIKCEQNLGHDTMYWYKQDSKKFLKIMFSYNNKELIINETVPNRFSPKSPDKAHLNLHINSLELGDSAVYFCASSHSTGRSGNTIYFGEGSWLTVV.

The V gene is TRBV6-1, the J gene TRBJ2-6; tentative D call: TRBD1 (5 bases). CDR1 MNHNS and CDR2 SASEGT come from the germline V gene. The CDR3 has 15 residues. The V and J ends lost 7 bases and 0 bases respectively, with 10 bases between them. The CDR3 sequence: CASTQGTSGANVLTF. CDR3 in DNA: TGTGCCAGCACCCAGGGTACCTCTGGGGCCAACGTCCTGACTTTC.

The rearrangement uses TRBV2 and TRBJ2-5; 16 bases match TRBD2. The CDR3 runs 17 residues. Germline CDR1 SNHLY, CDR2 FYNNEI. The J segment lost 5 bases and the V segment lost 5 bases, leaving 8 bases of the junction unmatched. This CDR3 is CASSTGTSGGAVETQYF. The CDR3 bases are TGTGCCAGCAGTACCGGGACTAGCGGGGGGGCCGTGGAGACCCAGTACTTC.

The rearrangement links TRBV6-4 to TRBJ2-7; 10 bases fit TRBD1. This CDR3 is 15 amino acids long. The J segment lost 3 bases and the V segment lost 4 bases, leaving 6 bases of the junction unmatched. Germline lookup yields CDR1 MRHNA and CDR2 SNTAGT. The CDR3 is CASSAAGDRGYEQYF. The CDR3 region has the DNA TGTGCCAGCAGTGCAGCAGGGGACAGGGGCTACGAGCAGTACTTC.